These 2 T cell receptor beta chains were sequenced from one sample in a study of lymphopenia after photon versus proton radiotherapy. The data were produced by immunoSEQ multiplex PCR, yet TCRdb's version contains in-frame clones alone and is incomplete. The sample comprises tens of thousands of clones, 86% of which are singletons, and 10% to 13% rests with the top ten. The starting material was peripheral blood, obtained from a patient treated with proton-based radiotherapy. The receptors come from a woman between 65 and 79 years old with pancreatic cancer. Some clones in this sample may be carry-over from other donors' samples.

The CDR3 DNA reads TGTGCCAGCAGTTTAGTTGGACAGGGAGGCGGGGAGCTGTTTTTT. It specifies CASSLVGQGGGELFF. The V gene is TRBV28, the J gene TRBJ2-2; 8 nucleotides match TRBD1. CDR1 and CDR2 (germline): MDHEN, SYDVKM. The CDR3 is 15 amino acids. V was pared by 2 bases and J by 7 bases, with 6 bases of the junction left unmatched.

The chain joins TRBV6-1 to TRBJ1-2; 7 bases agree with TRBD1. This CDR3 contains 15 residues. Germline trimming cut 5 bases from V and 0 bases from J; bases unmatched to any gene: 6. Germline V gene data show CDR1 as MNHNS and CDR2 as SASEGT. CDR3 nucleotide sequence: TGTGCCAGCAGTAGGGACAGACAAACTAACTATGGCTACACCTTC. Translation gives CASSRDRQTNYGYTF.